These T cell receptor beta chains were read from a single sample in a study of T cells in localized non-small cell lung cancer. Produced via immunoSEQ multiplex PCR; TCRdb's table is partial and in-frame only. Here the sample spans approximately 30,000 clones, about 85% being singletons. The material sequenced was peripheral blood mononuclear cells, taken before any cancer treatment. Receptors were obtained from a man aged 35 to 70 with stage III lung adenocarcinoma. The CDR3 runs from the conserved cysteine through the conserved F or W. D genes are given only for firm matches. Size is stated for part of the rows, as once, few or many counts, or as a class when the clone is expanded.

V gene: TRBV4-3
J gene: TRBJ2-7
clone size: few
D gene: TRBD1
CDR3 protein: CASSQGPGTAIYEQYF
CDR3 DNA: TGCGCCAGCAGCCAAGGGCCCGGGACAGCTATCTACGAGCAGTACTTC

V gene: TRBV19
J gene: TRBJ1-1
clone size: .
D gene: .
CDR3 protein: CATKRTVNTEAFF
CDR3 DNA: TGTGCCACCAAAAGGACAGTGAACACTGAAGCTTTCTTT

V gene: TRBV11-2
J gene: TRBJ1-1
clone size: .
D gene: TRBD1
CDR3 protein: CASSSTGGNTEAFF
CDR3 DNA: TGTGCCAGCAGCTCGACAGGGGGGAACACTGAAGCTTTCTTT

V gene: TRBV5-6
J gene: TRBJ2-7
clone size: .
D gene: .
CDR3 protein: CASSLAPRFSYEQYF
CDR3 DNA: TGTGCCAGCAGCTTGGCCCCCCGTTTCTCCTACGAGCAGTACTTC

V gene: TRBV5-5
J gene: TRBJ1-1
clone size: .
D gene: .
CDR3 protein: CASSEGADTEAFF
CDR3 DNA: TGTGCCAGCAGCGAGGGCGCGGACACTGAAGCTTTCTTT

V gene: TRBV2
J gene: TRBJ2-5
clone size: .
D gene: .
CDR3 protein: CASSWASQYF
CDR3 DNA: TGTGCCAGCAGTTGGGCGTCCCAGTACTTC

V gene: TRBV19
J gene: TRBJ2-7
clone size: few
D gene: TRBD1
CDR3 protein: CASSILRQGGSYEQYF
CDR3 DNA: TGTGCCAGTAGTATTTTAAGACAGGGGGGATCTTACGAGCAGTACTTC

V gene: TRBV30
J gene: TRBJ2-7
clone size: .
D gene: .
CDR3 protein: CAWSVDGGSYEQYF
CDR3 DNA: TGTGCCTGGAGTGTAGATGGGGGTTCCTACGAGCAGTACTTC

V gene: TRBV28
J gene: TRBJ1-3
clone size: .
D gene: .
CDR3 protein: CASRGPGASTGNTIYF
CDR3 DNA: TGTGCCAGCAGGGGACCAGGGGCGTCCACTGGAAACACCATATATTTT

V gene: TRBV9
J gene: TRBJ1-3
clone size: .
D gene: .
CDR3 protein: CASSALLGDVNTIYF
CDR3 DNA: TGTGCCAGCAGCGCCCTTCTGGGGGATGTAAACACCATATATTTT

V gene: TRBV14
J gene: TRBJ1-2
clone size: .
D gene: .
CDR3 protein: CASSLNRIYGYTF
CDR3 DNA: TGTGCCAGCAGCCTGAACAGGATCTATGGCTACACCTTC

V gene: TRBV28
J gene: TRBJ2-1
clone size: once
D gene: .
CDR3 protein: CASSPFTGEQFF
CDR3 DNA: TGTGCCAGCAGCCCCTTTACTGGTGAGCAGTTCTTC

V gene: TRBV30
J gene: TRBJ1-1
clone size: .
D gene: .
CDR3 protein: CAWSDGARTEAFF
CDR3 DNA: TGTGCCTGGAGTGACGGGGCGCGAACTGAAGCTTTCTTT

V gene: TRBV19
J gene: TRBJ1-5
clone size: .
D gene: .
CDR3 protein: CASRKDTFRNQPQHF
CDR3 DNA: TGTGCCAGTAGGAAAGACACGTTCCGCAATCAGCCCCAGCATTTT

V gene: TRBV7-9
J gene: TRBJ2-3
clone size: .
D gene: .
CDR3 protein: CASSSSSGTQYF
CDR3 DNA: TGTGCCAGCAGCTCCTCCTCGGGAACGCAGTATTTT

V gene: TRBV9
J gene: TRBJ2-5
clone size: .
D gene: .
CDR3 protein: CASSPLRFEETQYF
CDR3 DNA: TGTGCCAGCAGCCCTTTACGGTTTGAAGAGACCCAGTACTTC

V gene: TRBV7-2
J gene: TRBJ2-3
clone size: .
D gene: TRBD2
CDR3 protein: CASSLTLAGGPGDTQYF
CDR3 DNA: TGTGCCAGCAGCTTAACCCTAGCGGGGGGGCCGGGAGATACGCAGTATTTT

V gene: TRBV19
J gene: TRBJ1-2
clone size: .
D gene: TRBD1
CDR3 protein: CASSPRRQGAVGYTF
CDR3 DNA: TGTGCCAGTAGCCCGCGGCGACAGGGGGCAGTTGGCTACACCTTC

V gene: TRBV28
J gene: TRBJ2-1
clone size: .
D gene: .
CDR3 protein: CASSLSGREQFF
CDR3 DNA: TGTGCCAGCAGTTTATCAGGACGGGAGCAGTTCTTC

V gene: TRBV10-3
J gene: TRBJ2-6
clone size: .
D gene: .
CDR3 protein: CATPAPPDSSGANVLTF
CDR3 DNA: TGTGCCACTCCTGCCCCCCCTGACAGTTCTGGGGCCAACGTCCTGACTTTC

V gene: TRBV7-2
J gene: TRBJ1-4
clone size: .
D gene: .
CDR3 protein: CASSLVATGSREKLFF
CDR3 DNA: TGTGCCAGCAGCTTAGTAGCTACAGGGTCGCGGGAAAAACTGTTTTTT

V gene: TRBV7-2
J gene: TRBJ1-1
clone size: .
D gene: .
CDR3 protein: CASSLEFSRRGSEAFF
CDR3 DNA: TGTGCCAGCAGCTTAGAATTCTCGCGTAGGGGATCTGAAGCTTTCTTT

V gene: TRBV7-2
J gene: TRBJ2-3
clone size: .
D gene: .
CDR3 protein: CASSLQASSTDTQYF
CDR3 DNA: TGTGCCAGCAGCCTACAAGCTTCTAGCACAGATACGCAGTATTTT

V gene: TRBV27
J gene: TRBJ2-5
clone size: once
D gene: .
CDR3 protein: CASSFPGKETQYF
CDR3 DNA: TGTGCCAGCAGTTTTCCCGGGAAGGAGACCCAGTACTTC

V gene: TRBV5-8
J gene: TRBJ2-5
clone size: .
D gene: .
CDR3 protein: CASSLGQRYQETQYF
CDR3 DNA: TGTGCCAGCAGCCTTGGACAAAGGTACCAAGAGACCCAGTACTTC

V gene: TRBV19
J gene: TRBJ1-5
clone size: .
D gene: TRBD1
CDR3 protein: CASSPPWGQRNQPQHF
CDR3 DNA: TGTGCCAGTAGTCCGCCGTGGGGACAGCGCAATCAGCCCCAGCATTTT